The rows below give T cell receptor beta chains drawn from one sample of a study of breast tumors, draining lymph nodes, adjacent tissues. In TCRdb, the multiplex PCR reads were re-called with MiXCR into one record per CDR3 protein. This sample has 17,000 or so distinct CDR3 sequences; around two fifths occur once, and the top ten carry under 25%. The material sequenced was breast tumor tissue. These receptors came from a female donor with breast cancer. Some clones in this sample may be carry-over from other donors' samples. The CDR3 runs from the conserved cysteine through the conserved F or W. D genes are given only for firm matches. Clone size, where shown, is once, few, many, or a class for clones that have expanded.

v_call	clone_size	j_call	d_call	cdr3_nt	cdr3_aa
TRBV11-3	.	TRBJ2-5	.	TGTACCAGCAGCTTGGGGACGGGTGCGATAGAGACCCAGTACTTC	CTSSLGTGAIETQYF
TRBV20-1	.	TRBJ1-5	.	TGCAGTGCTAGTTTTGACAGTTTGGTTTCGAGCAATCAGCCCCAGCATTTT	CSASFDSLVSSNQPQHF
TRBV27	.	TRBJ2-1	TRBD2	TGTGCCAGCAGTTTAGGTGGGACTAGCTTTGGTGAGCAGTTCTTC	CASSLGGTSFGEQFF
TRBV24-1	.	TRBJ2-1	TRBD2	TGTGCCACCCAGCGGGAGGGTGGTGGCAATGAGCAGTTCTTC	CATQREGGGNEQFF
TRBV5-6	many	TRBJ1-2	TRBD1	TGTGCCAGCAGCTTGGGCAGGGGGCCAGTAGTCGGTGGCTACACCTTC	CASSLGRGPVVGGYTF
TRBV18	.	TRBJ2-1	TRBD1	TGTGCCAGCTCGCGCGGGGTAACCGGGACAGGGCCCTACAATGAGCAGTTCTTC	CASSRGVTGTGPYNEQFF
TRBV5-6	many	TRBJ2-2	TRBD1	TGTGCCAGCAGCTTTGGGTACAGGGGAAACACCGGGGAGCTGTTTTTT	CASSFGYRGNTGELFF
TRBV11-2	.	TRBJ1-3	TRBD1	TGTGCCAGCAGCTTCGATCCGGTAGTGACAGGGGGCTTTTCTGGAAACACCATATATTTT	CASSFDPVVTGGFSGNTIYF
TRBV3-1	.	TRBJ1-1	.	TGTGCCAGCAGCCAAGCCGCCCTGGGCACTGAAGCTTTCTTT	CASSQAALGTEAFF
TRBV7-2	.	TRBJ2-7	.	TGCACCAGCAGCCGGGACTCGATTGAGCAGTACTTC	CTSSRDSIEQYF
TRBV20-1	many	TRBJ2-2	.	TGCAGTGCAACCGATAGGGGGGAGCTGTTTTTT	CSATDRGELFF
TRBV7-9	many	TRBJ1-2	.	TGTGCCAGCAGCTTTAGGGGGGGCTATGGCTACACCTTC	CASSFRGGYGYTF
TRBV4-1	many	TRBJ2-2	TRBD2	TGCGCCAGCAGCCAAGGAAAGGGGCTAGCGGGGAGGGGCGGGGAGCTGTTTTTT	CASSQGKGLAGRGGELFF
TRBV6-1	many	TRBJ1-5	.	TGTGCCAGCAGCCTGAGGGGTTTGGGCAATCAGCCCCAGCATTTT	CASSLRGLGNQPQHF
TRBV7-3	.	TRBJ2-1	.	TGTGCCAGCAGCCAAGGTGGAGATTACAATGAGCAGTTCTTC	CASSQGGDYNEQFF
TRBV2	many	TRBJ2-7	TRBD2	TGTGCCAGCAGTGGCGGGACTAGCTCCTACGAGCAGTACTTC	CASSGGTSSYEQYF
TRBV3-1	.	TRBJ2-7	.	TGTGCCAGCAGCCAAGCTCTTCTGGGGCGACGGGAACCCTACGAGCAGTACTTC	CASSQALLGRREPYEQYF
TRBV27	.	TRBJ2-7	TRBD1	TGTGCCAGCAGTCCGGACAGGGCCCACGAGCAGTACTTC	CASSPDRAHEQYF
TRBV7-9	medium-sized	TRBJ2-7	TRBD2	TGTGCCAGCAGCTTAAGGCCCCGGGAAGAAGGCGGGAGGGCCTACGAGCAGTACTTC	CASSLRPREEGGRAYEQYF
TRBV12-5	.	TRBJ2-7	.	TGTGCTAGTGGTTTCGACCCGGCTCCCGAGCAGTACTTC	CASGFDPAPEQYF
TRBV30	medium-sized	TRBJ2-3	TRBD2	TGTGCCTATTTAAGCGGGGGCACAGATACGCAGTATTTT	CAYLSGGTDTQYF
TRBV2	medium-sized	TRBJ2-5	.	TGTGCCAGCAGTGAAGCTCCGGTGGGAGCCTTCCTTCAAGAGACCCAGTACTTC	CASSEAPVGAFLQETQYF
TRBV29-1	many	TRBJ1-1	.	TGCAGCGTTGCCTTAGGACATTCAGAAGCTTTCTTT	CSVALGHSEAFF
TRBV7-2	medium-sized	TRBJ2-7	.	TGTGCCAGCAGCTTACTCGACAATTCGTACTTC	CASSLLDNSYF
TRBV12-3/TRBV12-4	few	TRBJ1-1	.	TGTGCCAGCAGAACCCGGGACCAAAGCAGGAACACTGAAGCTTTCTTT	CASRTRDQSRNTEAFF
TRBV7-9	.	TRBJ1-6	TRBD1	TGTGCCAGCAACCATCCTAGGGGGACAGGGGGCAATTCACCCCTCCACTTT	CASNHPRGTGGNSPLHF
TRBV9	.	TRBJ2-5	TRBD1	TGTGCCAGCAGCGGGACAGGGACAGAGACCCAGTACTTC	CASSGTGTETQYF
TRBV9	medium-sized	TRBJ1-6	TRBD1	TGTGCCAGCAGCGCGAGCGGACAGGGGCGAAATAATTCACCCCTCCACTTT	CASSASGQGRNNSPLHF
TRBV2	.	TRBJ2-7	TRBD1	TGTGCCAGCAAGAGGGACAGCGCCTACGAGCAGTACTTC	CASKRDSAYEQYF
TRBV7-2	.	TRBJ2-3	.	TGTGCCAGCAGCTTAGGGTTGCTAGTCACAGGTACGCAGTATTTT	CASSLGLLVTGTQYF
TRBV6-1	.	TRBJ2-7	TRBD2	TGTGCCAGCTTCGGACTAGCGGCCCCACTGGGCTACGAGCAGTACTTC	CASFGLAAPLGYEQYF
TRBV20-1	many	TRBJ2-1	.	TGCAGTGCTAAACGGTACAATGAGCAGTTCTTC	CSAKRYNEQFF
TRBV15	.	TRBJ1-4	.	TGTGCCACCAGCAGAGTTCACAGGGATGATGAAAAACTGTTTTTT	CATSRVHRDDEKLFF
TRBV28	.	TRBJ2-7	.	TGTGCCAGCAGTTCTGCACTCCGCTCCTACGAGCAGTACTTC	CASSSALRSYEQYF
TRBV9	.	TRBJ2-3	.	TGTGCCAGCAGCGTAGATGGGGGCCCAGATACGCAGTCTTTT	CASSVDGGPDTQSF
TRBV6-1	many	TRBJ2-7	.	TGTGCCAGCAAACAGGGAGGTTTGTGGTATACTTACGAGCAGTACTTC	CASKQGGLWYTYEQYF
TRBV6-1	.	TRBJ2-7	TRBD2	TGTGCCAGCAGTCCCTCGGGGGGGGTGTCCTACGAGCAGTACTTC	CASSPSGGVSYEQYF
TRBV12-3/TRBV12-4	.	TRBJ2-6	.	TGTGCCAGCAGGCCCGGAGAGGGGGAAGGGGCCAACGGCCTGACTTTC	CASRPGEGEGANGLTF
TRBV4-2	many	TRBJ2-2	TRBD2	TGTGCCAGCAGCCAAGTACTAGCGGGAGGGCCTGTGAACACCGGGGAGCTGTTTTTT	CASSQVLAGGPVNTGELFF
TRBV15	medium-sized	TRBJ1-4	.	TGTGCCACCAGCAGTGGGACGGCAACTAATGAAAAACTGTTTTTT	CATSSGTATNEKLFF
TRBV19	many	TRBJ2-3	.	TGTGCCAGTAGCTCCCCAAACAGACGCACAGATACGCAGTATTTT	CASSSPNRRTDTQYF
TRBV10-3	.	TRBJ2-7	TRBD1	TGTGCCATCAGTGAAGTAGACAGGGGGGCCTCAGAGCAGTACTTC	CAISEVDRGASEQYF
TRBV2	.	TRBJ2-1	TRBD2	TGTGCCGGGACTAGCGGGAGAAATGAGCAGTTCTTC	CAGTSGRNEQFF
TRBV4-2	many	TRBJ2-7	.	TGTGCCAGCAGCCCCCAGGGAAGCGGCTACGAGCAGTACTTC	CASSPQGSGYEQYF
TRBV20-1	.	TRBJ2-7	.	TGCAGTGTGGGGGGACTGGAGACCTACGAGCAGTACTTC	CSVGGLETYEQYF
TRBV25-1	.	TRBJ1-2	.	TGTGCCAGCAGTGGACAGCCGGGGGGCTACACCTTC	CASSGQPGGYTF
TRBV7-9	many	TRBJ2-5	TRBD1	TGTGCCAGCAGCCGAAACCAGGGGGTTGGGGAGACCCAGTACTTC	CASSRNQGVGETQYF
TRBV15	many	TRBJ2-2	.	TGTGCCACCAGCAGGGATGGGTCTGGGGCCACCGGGGAGCTGTTTTTT	CATSRDGSGATGELFF
TRBV27	many	TRBJ2-7	.	TGTGCCAGCAGTTTAACCCTTGGAGGCCCGATGGGATCCTACGAGCAGTACTTC	CASSLTLGGPMGSYEQYF
TRBV19	many	TRBJ1-1	TRBD1	TGTGCCAGTAAACCTTTGACAGGGGACGACCCTGAAGCTTTCTTT	CASKPLTGDDPEAFF
TRBV5-6	.	TRBJ2-7	TRBD2	TGTGCCAGCAGCGTACTAGCGGGGAGGGCCTCCCACGAGCAGTACTTC	CASSVLAGRASHEQYF
TRBV18	many	TRBJ2-2	.	TGTGCCAGCTCACCTCACACCGGGGAGCTGTTTTTT	CASSPHTGELFF
TRBV2	many	TRBJ1-5	.	TGTGCCAGCAGTGCGAATCGAGGGGGAGGGCAGCCCCAGCATTTT	CASSANRGGGQPQHF
TRBV6-1	.	TRBJ1-4	TRBD1	TGTGCCAGCAGCCGCGACAGGGTTAATGAAAAACTGTTTTTT	CASSRDRVNEKLFF
TRBV6-1	many	TRBJ1-6	.	TGTGCCAGCAGTGAATTCACTATGGGCCAGCTTCATTCACCCCTCCACTTT	CASSEFTMGQLHSPLHF
TRBV5-1	many	TRBJ2-6	.	TGCGCCAGCAGCTTCTCCGGGACACTTATTTTCTCTGGGGCCAACGTCCTGACTTTC	CASSFSGTLIFSGANVLTF